The entry below describes one T cell receptor (beta chain). Its antigen remains unidentified. Other DNA variants within this sample encode the same CDR3. The data belong to a study of cytomegalovirus exposure and HLA in healthy donors. Notes on the study in general: In a later analysis, CMV-associated beta chains were mostly HLA-associated, it appeared. Reportedly, fewer N-insertions than the approximately 700-donor mean appeared in an Asian-associated ancestry cluster in a later analysis.

Both 60 Vbeta primers and 13 Jbeta primers went into the PCR. Sequenced by immunoSEQ multiplex PCR; TCRdb stores in-frame clones only, minus some. The sample carries roughly 180,000 clones, about 85% recorded once. This CDR3 is built from 15 residues. Between the trimmed V and J ends, which lost 5 bases and 2 bases, there was a span of 14 bases. Germline values: CDR1 SEHNR, CDR2 FQNEAQ (reference sequence). The specimen sequenced was PBMCs. J is TRBJ2-3 and V is TRBV7-9; TRBD2 might be the D (6 bases). This clonotype was obtained from a boy aged 2-9 years in good health and CMV-seronegative. The CDR3 reads CASSPPGLSTDTQYF. DNA for the CDR3: TGTGCCAGCAGCCCGCCGGGACTTTCCACAGATACGCAGTATTTT.